This T cell receptor beta chain was sequenced during a study of shared clonotypes between healthy human individuals. Study conclusions and caveats: Against clonotypes common to all four donors, non-shared ones had lower generation probabilities. Sharing across four donors was highest in naive CD4 (around 5%) and lowest in memory CD8 (roughly 0.4%).

Concerning this clone: Its antigen is undetermined.

This CDR3 has 15 residues. Germline CDR1 and CDR2: ENHRY and SYGVKD. The V end lost 3 bases, the J end lost 0 bases, and 11 bases lay between the germline ends. The protocol was immunoSEQ multiplex PCR, while the TCRdb copy is restricted to in-frame clones and leaves out a portion. This sample has over a million clones, with 97% to 99% found just once. The origin of this receptor is a young man in good health. This chain connects TRBV10-3 to TRBJ1-1; D gene uncertain. Sequencing was performed on naive CD4+ T cells sorted from blood. The subset was: CD45RA+ positively selected. The CDR3 region has the DNA TGTGCCATCAGTGATAAAGTGCTTATGAACACTGAAGCTTTCTTT. It translates to CAISDKVLMNTEAFF.